Following are 32 T cell receptor beta chains from one sample sequenced in a study of blood T cells in healthy people across ages. A second about 7 to 11 cycle PCR used barcoded and J-beta primers. TCRdb re-derived calls from the 5' RACE reads in MiXCR, one entry per CDR3 protein. The repertoire holds around 1.5 million distinct CDR3 sequences, with approximately 59% as singletons. The material sequenced was blood. These receptors originate from a man aged 18 to 35 in good health.

The CDR3 sequence: CSGGATQETQYF. The CDR3 coding sequence is TGCAGTGGAGGAGCCACCCAAGAGACCCAGTACTTC. This chain uses TRBV20-1 with TRBJ2-5; no reliable D call. Germline CDR1 DFQATT, CDR2 SNEGSKA (reference sequence). V gave up 7 bases and J gave up 1 base, with 10 bases separating them. This CDR3 is 12 amino acids long.

This sequence joins TRBV7-2 and TRBJ2-7; weak D call: TRBD1 (6 bases). Trimming cost V 4 bases and J 5 bases, with 9 bases left between them. The CDR3 consists of 12 residues. Germline V gene lookup returns CDR1 SGHTA and CDR2 FQGNSA. CDR3 sequence reads: CASSYRVHEQYF. DNA of the CDR3: TGTGCCAGCAGCTACAGGGTCCACGAGCAGTACTTC.

The sample holds a few counts of this clonotype. The chain combines TRBV29-1 with TRBJ1-4; D may be TRBD1 (6 bases). CDR3 length: 16 residues. V lost 0 bases to trimming and J lost 8 bases, with 19 bases between them. The germline gives CDR1 SQVTM, CDR2 ANQGSEA. This chain's CDR3 is CSVEDPRAGAVEKLFF. DNA of the CDR3: TGCAGCGTTGAAGATCCCCGGGCGGGGGCTGTAGAAAAACTGTTTTTT.

This chain links TRBV11-2 with TRBJ1-2, with D possibly matching TRBD1 (5 bases). V was cut by 5 bases and J by 8 bases, with 15 bases left in between. This CDR3 spans 13 amino acids. From germline, CDR1 is SGHAT and CDR2 FQNNGV. The CDR3 is CASSGPGIGGYTF. The CDR3 nucleotides are TGTGCCAGCAGCGGACCAGGGATAGGGGGCTACACCTTC.

V and J are TRBV6-4 and TRBJ2-1, with 8 nucleotides matching TRBD1. CDR1 is MRHNA and CDR2 is SNTAGT in the germline V gene. The trim removed 6 bases at V and 4 bases at J, leaving 8 bases unmatched. The CDR3 is 15 amino acids. The CDR3 is CASRLGTGEYNEQFF. The DNA for the CDR3 is TGTGCCAGCAGACTCGGGACAGGAGAATACAATGAGCAGTTCTTC.

This clonotype was observed a handful of times. The chain joins TRBV7-9 to TRBJ2-7; 7 bases fit TRBD2. Germline values: CDR1 SEHNR, CDR2 FQNEAQ (reference sequence). The CDR3 contains 14 residues. V shed 3 bases and J 5 bases; nucleotides not matched to a gene: 7. This chain's CDR3 is CASSLTSRRDEQYF. The DNA of the CDR3 is TGTGCCAGCAGCTTGACTAGCCGACGGGACGAGCAGTACTTC. The full variable domain, rest sourced from reference TRBV7-9 and TRBJ2-7, is DTGVSQNPRHKITKRGQNVTFRCDPISEHNRLYWYRQTLGQGPEFLTYFQNEAQLEKSRLLSDRFSAERPKGSFSTLEIQRTEQGDSAMYLCASSLTSRRDEQYFGPGTRLTVT.

The table lists this clonotype with a few counts. This sequence joins TRBV5-5 and TRBJ2-7; TRBD1 matches at 8 bases. Germline assignment: CDR1 SGHKS and CDR2 YYEKEE (reference sequence). The CDR3 totals 14 residues. V lost 5 bases and J lost 3; bases outside the gene matches: 7. The CDR3 nucleotides read TGTGCCAGCAGTACCGGGACAGGACACTACGAGCAGTACTTC. Amino acid sequence: CASSTGTGHYEQYF.

The V gene is TRBV5-1, the J gene TRBJ1-2, with 7 bases fitting TRBD1. This CDR3 is 14 amino acids long. Germline V gives CDR1 SGHRS, CDR2 YFSETQ. V dropped 5 bases and J dropped 9; count of bases not matched to a gene: 13. The chain's CDR3 is CASSQTGEGSSYTF. In DNA form, the CDR3 reads TGCGCCAGCAGTCAAACAGGGGAGGGATCGAGCTACACCTTC.

The gene calls are TRBV6-1 and TRBJ2-7; D perhaps matches TRBD1 (6 bases). Trimming stripped 5 bases from V and 3 bases from J, with 17 bases between. The CDR3 covers 15 residues. Germline V gene data show CDR1 as MNHNS and CDR2 as SASEGT. CDR3 coding DNA: TGTGCCAGCAGTCCAAGCGGACAGACGAACTACGAGCAGTACTTC. Translated: CASSPSGQTNYEQYF.

Of note for this clonotype: A read error may account for a junction end that differs from germline. This chain joins TRBV10-1 and TRBJ1-4; 7 nucleotides match TRBD1. Germline-derived CDR1 and CDR2 are WNHNN and SYGVQD (reference sequence). The CDR3 covers 16 residues. The CDR3 coding sequence is TGCGCCGGCAGTGAGCCCACTACAGGGGCTTGTGAAAAACTGTTTTTT. Translation: CAGSEPTTGACEKLFF.

J is TRBJ1-1 and V is TRBV4-3; 8 nucleotides line up with TRBD1. Germline CDR1 and CDR2: LGHNA and YSLEER. V gave up 0 bases and J gave up 1 base; unmatched junction bases: 4. This CDR3 is built from 16 residues. CDR3 DNA: TGCGCCAGCAGCCAAGACCCCGGGACAGGGAACACTGAAGCTTTCTTT. It encodes CASSQDPGTGNTEAFF.

The J gene is TRBJ2-5, the V gene TRBV7-6, with a tentative D call TRBD1 (5 bases). The J call may be wrong; the DNA end is better matched by TRBJ2-7. Germline-derived CDR1 and CDR2 are SGHVS and FNYEAQ. The CDR3 covers 14 residues. CDR3: CASSLRTPNYEQYF. CDR3 in DNA: TGTGCCAGCAGCTTGAGGACACCTAACTACGAGCAGTACTTC.

This clonotype was recorded a few times. V gene TRBV29-1 combines with J gene TRBJ2-6; possible D gene TRBD1, 6 bases. Trimming took off 5 bases at V and 2 bases at J, with 13 bases between the two ends. Per the germline V gene, CDR1 is SQVTM and CDR2 is ANQGSEA. There are 15 residues in the CDR3. The CDR3 is CSVWEGGAGANVLTF. DNA of the CDR3: TGCAGCGTTTGGGAAGGGGGAGCTGGGGCCAACGTCCTGACTTTC.

The gene calls are TRBV3-1 and TRBJ2-1; D is ambiguous. V was cut by 2 bases and J by 5 bases, with 10 bases left in between. The CDR3 has 14 residues. Germline CDR1 and CDR2: LGHDT and YNNKEL (reference sequence). The CDR3 DNA reads TGTGCCAGCAGCCAAAGTGGGAAGCACAATGAGCAGTTCTTC. Its protein is CASSQSGKHNEQFF.

This chain links TRBV7-6 with TRBJ1-6; tentative D call: TRBD1 (6 bases). Germline V gene data show CDR1 as SGHVS and CDR2 as FNYEAQ. The CDR3 has 14 residues. V was pared by 1 base and J by 10 bases, with 11 bases between. The CDR3 DNA sequence: TGTGCCAGCAGCTTAGAACAGGGTGGCTCACCCCTCCACTTT. Amino acids: CASSLEQGGSPLHF.

This clonotype was observed a few times. The rearrangement links TRBV6-2 or TRBV6-3 to TRBJ2-7; no firm D call. V was clipped by 8 bases and J by 7 bases, with 18 bases between them. The CDR3 totals 13 residues. Germline lookup yields CDR1 MNHEY and CDR2 SVGEGT. The CDR3 nucleotides read TGTGCCAGCTCAACCTGGGCCCTAATGGAGCAGTACTTC. Protein: CASSTWALMEQYF.

This clonotype turned up a few times. The chain joins TRBV4-1 to TRBJ1-2; D ambiguous. V was cut by 3 bases and J by 0 bases, with 14 bases left in between. The germline V gene has CDR1 MGHRA and CDR2 YSYEKL. The CDR3 sequence is 16 residues long. The CDR3 region is CASSHANSEANYGYTF. CDR3 nucleotide sequence: TGCGCCAGCAGCCACGCAAACTCAGAAGCTAACTATGGCTACACCTTC.

The chain couples TRBV6-6 to TRBJ2-4; TRBD2 aligns across 9 bases. The DNA end favors TRBJ2-7, so the J call may be wrong. CDR1 and CDR2 from the germline V gene are MNHNY and SVGAGI (reference sequence). This CDR3 is 16 amino acids long. The CDR3 protein is CASSYSNGGRVGEQYF. The CDR3 DNA reads as TGTGCCAGCAGTTACTCGAATGGCGGGAGGGTGGGCGAGCAGTACTTC.

The chain carries TRBV15 and TRBJ2-1, with D possibly matching TRBD1 (6 bases). Germline loops: CDR1 LNHNV, CDR2 YYDKDF (reference sequence). The CDR3 spans 15 residues. V lost 1 base and J lost 4, with 11 bases in between. In nucleotides, the CDR3 is TGTGCCACCAGCAGAGCACCAGGGGTATACAATGAGCAGTTCTTC. As protein: CATSRAPGVYNEQFF.

The V gene is TRBV12-3 or TRBV12-4, the J gene TRBJ1-2; TRBD1 matches at 9 bases. V lost 5 bases, J lost 3 bases, and 10 bases stayed unmatched. This CDR3 region has 16 residues. The CDR3 loop reads CASSPPHRGLDYGYTF. The CDR3 DNA is TGTGCCAGCAGTCCCCCCCACAGGGGGCTTGACTATGGCTACACCTTC.

The chain recombines TRBV5-1 with TRBJ1-1; D ambiguous. Per germline, CDR1 SGHRS and CDR2 YFSETQ. V lost 5 bases to trimming and J lost 9 bases, with 26 bases between them. The CDR3 has 16 residues. The CDR3, as DNA: TGCGCCAGCAGGCTGGGAGTAGCGGGAGGCTTCAGGAAAGCTTTCTTT. Amino acids: CASRLGVAGGFRKAFF.

V and J are TRBV20-1 and TRBJ2-7; a weak D match, TRBD2 (7 bases). Germline CDR1 and CDR2: DFQATT and SNEGSKA (reference sequence). The CDR3 spans 14 residues. Trimming took 1 base from V and 3 from J, leaving 13 bases between them. CDR3 residues: CSARVGGGIYEQYF. The CDR3 region has the DNA TGCAGTGCTAGAGTGGGCGGGGGCATCTACGAGCAGTACTTC.

The V and J genes are TRBV20-1 and TRBJ2-7; 9 bases are a match to TRBD2. CDR3 length: 12 residues. Trimming took 5 bases from V and 4 from J; bases not matched to a gene: 3. The germline gives CDR1 DFQATT, CDR2 SNEGSKA (reference sequence). The CDR3 DNA follows: TGCAGTGCTTTGCGGGAGGGGTACGAGCAGTACTTC. Translation gives CSALREGYEQYF.

The V and J genes are TRBV24-1 and TRBJ1-1; D remains unclear. Per the germline V gene, CDR1 is KGHDR and CDR2 is SFDVKD. The CDR3 has 11 residues. V was pared by 6 bases and J by 4 bases, with 5 bases between. CDR3 nucleotides: TGTGCCACCAGTATGGGCACTGAAGCTTTCTTT. Protein: CATSMGTEAFF.

V usage is TRBV12-3 or TRBV12-4 and J usage is TRBJ1-2; 7 bases map to TRBD1. The J segment lost 4 bases and the V segment lost 7 bases, leaving 9 bases of the junction unmatched. There are 14 residues in the CDR3. The CDR3 DNA follows: TGTGCCAGCAATCTGTTGGACAGGATCTATGGCTACACCTTC. It translates to CASNLLDRIYGYTF.

The chain combines TRBV30 with TRBJ2-1; possibly TRBD1 or TRBD2 for D (6 bases each). The V end was cut by 0 bases, the J end by 2 bases, with 8 bases between. Germline assignment: CDR1 GTSNPN and CDR2 SVGIG (reference sequence). This CDR3 has 14 amino acids. The CDR3 DNA sequence: TGTGCCTGGAGTGTTGGGGGGCCCTACAATGAGCAGTTCTTC. Protein product: CAWSVGGPYNEQFF.

The J gene is TRBJ2-4, the V gene TRBV4-1, with unresolved D. The CDR3 totals 12 residues. Trimming shortened V by 0 bases and J by 15 bases, and 12 bases separated the two germline ends. CDR1 and CDR2 (germline): MGHRA, YSYEKL. This CDR3 reads CASSQDDEFLYF. The CDR3 coding sequence is TGCGCCAGCAGCCAAGATGACGAATTTCTGTACTTC.

This clonotype has only a few counts. V is TRBV4-1 and J is TRBJ2-3; weak D call: TRBD2 (6 bases). The CDR3 is 16 amino acids. V dropped 4 bases and J dropped 6 bases, with 20 bases sitting between them. Germline-derived CDR1 and CDR2 are MGHRA and YSYEKL. This CDR3 reads CASSPYRDLGSDTQYF. The DNA for the CDR3 is TGCGCCAGCAGCCCCTACCGGGACTTGGGTTCCGATACGCAGTATTTT.

This clonotype turned up a few times. V usage is TRBV11-1 and J usage is TRBJ2-2, with D unresolved. Looked up from germline, CDR1 is SGHAT and CDR2 is FQDESV (reference sequence). V was trimmed by 1 base and J by 7 bases, leaving 4 bases between them. The CDR3 is made up of 12 amino acids. CDR3 sequence reads: CASSLGIGELFF. The CDR3 DNA follows: TGTGCCAGCAGCTTAGGGATCGGGGAGCTGTTTTTT.

CDR3 loop: CASSRALAGHEQYF. CDR3 nucleotides: TGTGCCAGCAGCCGGGCACTAGCGGGCCACGAGCAGTACTTC. This chain uses TRBV3-1 with TRBJ2-7, with 9 bases matching TRBD2. The CDR3 is 14 residues long. V was pared by 4 bases and J by 5 bases, with 6 bases of the junction left unmatched. Germline-derived CDR1 and CDR2 are LGHDT and YNNKEL (reference sequence).

The sample holds one count of this clonotype. The chain joins TRBV4-1 to TRBJ2-1; D unresolved. Germline CDR1 MGHRA, CDR2 YSYEKL. CDR3 length equals 17 residues. Trimming stripped 0 bases from V and 4 bases from J, with 16 bases between. The DNA for the CDR3 is TGCGCCAGCAGCCAAGATTTCGCAGGTCTAAATTACAATGAGCAGTTCTTC. Residues: CASSQDFAGLNYNEQFF.

This clonotype was observed once. The J gene is TRBJ1-5, the V gene TRBV6-6; D not resolved. The germline gives CDR1 MNHNY, CDR2 SVGAGI (reference sequence). The length of the CDR3 is 16 residues. V was cut by 0 bases and J by 0 bases, with 9 bases left in between. CDR3 amino acids: CASSYSPRHSNQPQHF. The CDR3, as DNA: TGTGCCAGCAGTTACTCCCCGAGGCATAGCAATCAGCCCCAGCATTTT.